Below are 15 T cell receptor beta chains sequenced from a single sample in a study of tumor and adjacent non-tumor tissue in lung cancer listed by TCRdb under 2018. Bulk unsorted tissue served as the source for RNA extraction, and RNA quality was assessed using a NanoDrop ND-1000 and an Agilent 2100. The protocol used for the library was multiplex PCR. Sequencing was carried out with an Illumina HiSeq 2500. TCRbeta libraries were built by three rounds of nested PCR using primers (Table S4), following protocols modified from ARM-PCR. The raw public reads went through TCRdb reprocessing: fastp at Q25, MiXCR clone calling, in-frame beta chains kept. Duplicate CDR3 protein sequences are folded into a single record with the most common DNA and genes. A total of about 81,000 distinct CDR3 sequences appear in this sample, approximately 72% of them only once. Around 9.5% of the sample is held by the ten biggest clonotypes.

The sample consisted of lung tumor tissue. The receptor source for this set is a woman aged 40 to 55 with non-small cell lung cancer.

Comment on this clonotype: One junction end does not reproduce the germline sequence, and a read error may be involved. The chain links TRBV29-1 to TRBJ1-5; a weak D match, TRBD1 (5 bases). Germline-derived CDR1 and CDR2 are SQVTM and ANQGSEA. CDR3 length equals 13 residues. The CDR3 DNA reads TGCAACGTTGACTCCGGGACGGGTCAGCCCCAGCATTTC. It specifies CNVDSGTGQPQHF.

The chain joins TRBV7-9 to TRBJ1-2; D gene ambiguous. Germline-derived CDR1 and CDR2 are SEHNR and FQNEAQ (reference sequence). Trimming stripped 10 bases from V and 8 bases from J, with 17 bases between. The CDR3 has 12 residues. The CDR3, as DNA: TGTGCCATCACCCCCCAGGCGGTCGGCTACACCTTC. Translating gives CAITPQAVGYTF.

The chain has TRBV4-1 and TRBJ1-1; D possibly corresponds to TRBD1 (5 bases). V was cut by 4 bases and J by 5 bases, with 17 bases left in between. Germline lookup yields CDR1 MGHRA and CDR2 YSYEKL. The CDR3 sequence is 15 residues long. The CDR3 is CASSPSIRGGTEAFF. The CDR3 region has the DNA TGCGCCAGCAGCCCGTCGATTAGGGGAGGTACTGAAGCTTTCTTT.

A remark on this clonotype: The junction departs from the called germline gene at one end, perhaps through a read error. This chain uses TRBV29-1 with TRBJ2-6; 10 bases match TRBD1. The CDR3 totals 15 residues. CDR1 is SQVTM and CDR2 is ANQGSEA in the germline V gene. The CDR3 loop reads CSVSTGGSRSNVLTF. DNA of the CDR3: TGCAGCGTTTCGACAGGGGGCTCTAGGTCCAACGTTCTGACTTTC. The full variable domain, rest sourced from reference TRBV29-1 and TRBJ2-6, is SAVISQKPSRDICQRGTSLTIQCQVDSQVTMMFWYRQQPGQSLTLIATANQGSEATYESGFVIDKFPISRPNLTFSTLTVSNMSPEDSSIYLCSVSTGGSRSNVLTFGAGSRLTVL.

To note about this clonotype: The germline gene is not matched at one end of the junction; a read error may be the cause. The chain uses TRBV19 and TRBJ2-1; the match to TRBD2 covers 10 bases. This CDR3 has 17 residues. The germline gives CDR1 LNHDA, CDR2 SQIVND (reference sequence). The CDR3 DNA is TGTGCCAGTAGCCCGACTAGCGGGCGGAGCTCCTACCATGAGCAGTTCTTC. Amino acid sequence: CASSPTSGRSSYHEQFF.

About this clonotype itself: The germline gene is not matched at one end of the junction; a read error may be the cause. This chain connects TRBV29-1 to TRBJ2-5; D gene uncertain. Germline values: CDR1 SQVTM, CDR2 ANQGSEA. The CDR3 is made up of 12 amino acids. The CDR3 DNA reads TGCATCGTTGGGGTCTATAGAGAGACCCAGTACTTC. Residues: CIVGVYRETQYF.

A word on this clonotype: One junction end does not reproduce the germline sequence, and a read error may be involved. The V and J genes are TRBV5-1 and TRBJ2-3, with 14 nucleotides matching TRBD2. Germline V CDR1 and CDR2: SGHRS, YFSETQ. The CDR3 extends over 19 amino acids. The CDR3 region is CASSVGTSGGTGWTDTQYF. For the CDR3, the DNA is TGTGCCAGCAGCGTGGGGACTAGCGGGGGAACTGGATGGACAGATACGCAGTATTTT.

Regarding this clonotype: The junction and the germline gene differ at one end; a read error may be behind it. The chain is built from TRBV5-4 and TRBJ2-7; unclear D gene. Germline V gene sequence: CDR1 SGHNT, CDR2 YYREEE (reference sequence). This CDR3 is 14 amino acids long. The CDR3 coding sequence is TGTGCCAGCAGCCTCCCGACCGACAACTATGAGCAGTGCTTC. It is translated as CASSLPTDNYEQCF.

This chain uses TRBV6-6 with TRBJ2-1; D uncertain. The CDR3 length is 11 residues. The germline gives CDR1 MNHNY, CDR2 SVGAGI (reference sequence). The ends were cut back, 7 bases at V and 8 bases at J, with 9 bases in the middle. Here the CDR3 reads CASNTRYEQFF. CDR3 DNA sequence: TGTGCCAGCAACACCCGTTATGAGCAGTTCTTC.

CDR3 sequence: CASSPSDRGETQYF. The CDR3 coding sequence is TGTGCCAGCTCACCCTCCGACAGGGGAGAGACCCAGTACTTC. The gene calls are TRBV18 and TRBJ2-5; 8 positions match TRBD1. Germline V gene sequence: CDR1 KGHSH, CDR2 LQKENI. CDR3 length: 14 residues. V was clipped by 3 bases and J by 4 bases; unmatched bases: 4.

This clonotype appeared once. The junction departs from the called germline gene at one end, perhaps through a read error. The chain links TRBV5-6 to TRBJ2-5; perhaps TRBD2 as D (5 bases). The V gene's germline CDR1 is SGHDT and CDR2 YYEEEE. The CDR3 is 13 amino acids. For the CDR3, the DNA is TGTGCCAACAGCTTGAGCGGTCAAGAGACCCAGTACTTC. Its protein product is CANSLSGQETQYF.

On this clonotype itself: The junction departs from the called germline gene at one end, perhaps through a read error. This rearrangement joins TRBV11-2 to TRBJ2-7; weak D call: TRBD1 (5 bases). The germline V gene has CDR1 SGHAT and CDR2 FQNNGV. This CDR3 contains 16 residues. CDR3 DNA: TGTGCCTGCAGCTCCCTCGGTGGGCAGGGATACTACGAGCAGTACTTC. This sequence encodes CACSSLGGQGYYEQYF.

Turning to this clonotype: The junction departs from the called germline gene at one end, perhaps through a read error. V is TRBV5-6 and J is TRBJ2-7; 7 bases are a match to TRBD1. Germline lookup yields CDR1 SGHDT and CDR2 YYEEEE. This CDR3 contains 14 residues. CDR3 in amino acids: CASAVQGFSYGQYF. The CDR3 coding sequence is TGTGCCAGTGCGGTACAGGGGTTCTCCTACGGGCAGTACTTC.

This clonotype was recorded only once. The chain is built from TRBV29-1 and TRBJ2-2; D might be TRBD2 (5 bases). CDR3 size: 14 residues. V was cut by 7 bases and J by 4 bases, with 16 bases left in between. Germline V gene lookup returns CDR1 SQVTM and CDR2 ANQGSEA. The CDR3 coding sequence is TGCAGCGCAAGCGACGGGGTCGGCACCGGGGAGCTGTTTTTT. This translates into CSASDGVGTGELFF.

With regard to this clonotype: A much bigger clone sits one base away, suggesting this may be a read error. V usage is TRBV28 and J usage is TRBJ2-5; weak D call: TRBD1 (5 bases). The CDR3 contains 15 residues. CDR1 and CDR2 (germline): MDHEN, SYDVKM. Trimming took 1 base from V and 4 from J, leaving 13 bases between them. Here the CDR3 reads CASSLFRERGETQYF. DNA for the CDR3: TGTGCCAGCAGTTTATTTAGGGAAAGGGGAGAGACCCAGTACTTC.